This T cell receptor beta chain was found in a study of T cells in Graves' hyperthyroidism and ophthalmopathy. Findings of the study overall: Most clonotypes that expanded in the thyroid above 0.001 also showed up in blood.

This CDR3 comprises 14 residues. CDR1 is SGHTA, CDR2 FQGTGA, per germline. V shed 2 bases and J shed 4 bases, with 9 bases lying between them. The TCR beta CDR3 regions underwent amplification using RNA transcripts as the source. First-round RT-PCR with HTBI primers amplified the TCR CDR3 region. TCRdb redid the calling of the multiplex PCR reads with MiXCR, one entry per CDR3 protein. The table lists approximately 370,000 distinct CDR3 sequences, roughly a sixth of them singletons. Concerning this clonotype itself: Its antigen is currently unknown.

This TCR was recovered from a young woman with Graves' hyperthyroidism that later progressed to Graves' ophthalmopathy. This chain joins TRBV7-3 and TRBJ2-1; no reliable D call. The specimen sequenced was blood. CDR3 nucleotides: TGTGCCAGCAGCTTAGGTGGGAATTACAATGAGCAGTTCTTC. It translates to CASSLGGNYNEQFF.